The next 2 T cell receptor beta chains were all read from a single sample in a study of type 1 regulatory T cells. TCRdb recomputed calls from the reads with MiXCR, one row per CDR3 protein. The profile covers tens of thousands of distinct CDR3 sequences, with approximately 72% appearing a single time and 13% to 15% taken by the ten largest. The antigens these receptors bind are not known. Sequenced material: cultured T cells, either the whole culture or a sorted T cell fraction (not recorded which). Subset described: Tr1-enriched cell product generated in vitro against host alloantigens. Source of these receptors: a human donor in good health.

This clonotype was counted once. This CDR3 reads CASSYDRNYGYTF. The CDR3 nucleotides are TGCGCCAGCAGCTATGACAGGAATTATGGCTACACCTTC. The chain employs TRBV5-1 and TRBJ1-2, with D perhaps matching TRBD1 (6 bases). Germline V gives CDR1 SGHRS, CDR2 YFSETQ. The V and J ends lost 3 bases and 5 bases respectively, with 11 bases between them. The CDR3 extends over 13 amino acids.

V and J are TRBV28 and TRBJ2-1; 8 positions match TRBD2. Germline CDR1 is MDHEN and CDR2 is SYDVKM. Unmatched junction bases numbered 11, after V lost 1 base and J lost 6 bases. The CDR3 extends over 17 amino acids. The CDR3 loop reads CASSLFAGGGLGNEQFF. CDR3 nucleotide sequence: TGTGCCAGCAGTTTATTCGCGGGGGGAGGGTTAGGCAATGAGCAGTTCTTC.